The entry below describes one T cell receptor beta chain. Only a few counts were recorded for this clonotype. The antigen this receptor binds is unknown. No much larger clone exists at a distance of one base, and base qualities are not known. Ophthalmopathy patients had moderately to severely active disease, with a Clinical Activity Score of 3 or more, a NOSPECS grade of 4 or more, and a disease duration of less than 3 months. The study excluded patients with uncontrolled infections, other autoimmune diseases, pregnancy or lactation. Clinical symptoms, serum thyroxine and TRAb, thyroid ultrasound, and orbital computed tomography formed the basis for the diagnoses. PBMCs were isolated from around 10 ml of fresh peripheral blood by Ficoll-Paque density gradient centrifugation. Total RNA was extracted with Trizol reagent, and quality was checked on an Agilent 2100 Bioanalyzer. From the cysteine up to the phenylalanine, the CDR3 has a length of 14 residues. The sequence is cut down to CDR3 DNA, 42 bases in frame from base 1. The germline V gene specifies MGHDK as CDR1 and SYGVNS as CDR2. Relative to germline, V is 5 bases shorter and J is 4 bases shorter, with 14 bases between their ends.

The data were taken from a study of T cells in Graves' hyperthyroidism and ophthalmopathy (dated by TCRdb to between 2019 and 2020). The study in broad terms: Peripheral blood samples were taken at initial diagnosis, before any treatment was given. A discovery cohort of roughly 100 patients, fewer than 50 with Graves' ophthalmopathy and approximately 60 with stable Graves' hyperthyroidism, was used to find distinguishing TCR V-J signatures. According to the paper, TCR Vbeta CDR3 sequencing was carried out on some 140 peripheral blood samples, which came from 40 to 45 ophthalmopathy, 75 to 80 hyperthyroidism and roughly 17 progressor patients. In roughly six Graves' hyperthyroidism patients, the study also compared T-cell repertoires from thyroid tissue with T-cell repertoires from blood. Whether ophthalmopathy could be predicted prospectively was tested in an independent validation cohort made up of roughly 19 hyperthyroidism patients plus 17 patients who later progressed to ophthalmopathy. The approximately 90 discovery patients were divided at random into training and test sets in a 7:3 ratio. Following sampling, methimazole starting at 30 mg daily was given to hyperthyroidism patients, and high-dose intravenous methylprednisolone was given to ophthalmopathy patients. Results the study describes overall, beyond this receptor: No statistical method was used to fix the sample size in advance, and group allocation was not hidden from the investigators. A 13 V-J signature model separated ophthalmopathy from stable hyperthyroidism, with about 88% sensitivity and roughly 81% specificity in cross-validation and 80%/75% in testing. Most expanded thyroid clonotypes (frequency above 0.001) were also found in blood, which suggests that blood repertoires may mirror thyroid immune responses. During validation, the model predicted progression to ophthalmopathy a median of about 5.9 months ahead of onset, with more than 60% sensitivity and 72.22% specificity.

Amplification of TCR beta CDR3 regions was carried out from RNA transcripts. A first-round RT-PCR of the TCR CDR3 used the HTBI primer set with the Qiagen OneStep RT-PCR kit. Libraries were constructed in a second round of multiplex PCR, after which size selection and purification were carried out. The libraries were sequenced on an Illumina HiSeq2000 using paired-end 100 bp reads. In the authors' own workflow: SOAPnuke was used to process the raw data, with reads discarded if the reads contained adapters or uncalled bases, had a mean Phred below 15, or lacked an exact constant-primer or identifier match. COPE v1.2.5 was used to merge high-quality paired reads, and clonotypes were defined as unique nucleotide sequences. MiTCR v1.1 was used to align the clonotypes against IMGT TRBV, TRBD and TRBJ reference segments. Only V-J combinations with frequency above 0.0001, covering approximately 99% of repertoires, were analysed. A TCS score was defined as the ratio of F50 (clonal expansion) to E x V (chaos), with BLOSUM62-based TCRdist applied between CDR3 peptides within each V-J. Welch's t-statistics and random forest reduced 450 to 600 V-J features to 10 to 15, which were used in a naive Bayes classifier (R e1071). TCRdb trimmed the raw reads at Q25, called clones with MiXCR and kept productive beta chains. Entries are consolidated by CDR3 protein sequence, retaining the most common genes and DNA. TCRdb's processing, not the authors', yielded these V and J calls. The sample table holds about half a million distinct CDR3 sequences, of which 15% to 20% were seen once. The top ten constitute 25% to 30% of the sample.

The specimen sequenced was blood. This sequence originates from a woman aged 25 to 39 with Graves' ophthalmopathy. The chain links TRBV25-1 with TRBJ1-2, with no D gene named confidently. The CDR3 in this case is CASSRRAMAYGYTF. The bases are TGTGCCAGCAGTAGAAGGGCGATGGCCTATGGCTACACCTTC.